The 7 T cell receptor beta chains below were found in one sample sequenced in a study of shared clonotypes between healthy human individuals. TCRdb keeps only in-frame clones here, not all; method: immunoSEQ multiplex PCR. The sample records around 340,000 clones, 73% being singletons. The source material was memory CD4+ T cells sorted from blood. The subset here: CD45RA-negative fraction. The receptors here all came from a man younger than 45 in good health.

This clone was counted only a few times. CDR3 residues: CASSPLAGGSNEQYF. The CDR3 DNA reads TGTGCCAGCAGTCCACTAGCGGGGGGAAGCAACGAGCAGTACTTC. The chain joins TRBV11-1 to TRBJ2-7, with 12 bases lining up with TRBD2. This CDR3 spans 15 amino acids. From germline, CDR1 is SGHAT and CDR2 FQDESV (reference sequence). The V segment lost 6 bases and the J segment 5 bases; nucleotides outside the gene matches: 8.

The chain uses TRBV5-1 and TRBJ2-7; the D gene is possibly TRBD1 (5 bases). CDR1 is SGHRS and CDR2 is YFSETQ in the germline V gene. The CDR3 is made up of 17 amino acids. The V and J ends lost 3 bases and 6 bases respectively, with 25 bases between them. CDR3 protein: CASSSRIRDRAAGEQYF. The CDR3 DNA is TGCGCCAGCAGCTCGAGAATCAGGGATCGTGCTGCCGGCGAGCAGTACTTC. The full variable domain, its missing parts supplied by reference TRBV5-1 and TRBJ2-7, is KAGVTQTPRYLIKTRGQQVTLSCSPISGHRSVSWYQQTPGQGLQFLFEYFSETQRNKGNFPGRFSGRQFSNSRSEMNVSTLELGDSALYLCASSSRIRDRAAGEQYFGPGTRLTVT.

The J gene is TRBJ2-2, the V gene TRBV2, with 11 bases aligning to TRBD2. The CDR3 runs 18 residues. Looked up from germline, CDR1 is SNHLY and CDR2 is FYNNEI. J was trimmed by 5 bases and V by 6 bases; bases with no gene match: 14. The CDR3, as DNA: TGTGCCAGCAGCCCCCAACCTGCTAGCGGGAGGTTGACCGGGGAGCTGTTTTTT. Amino acids: CASSPQPASGRLTGELFF.

This clone was picked up many times. This sequence joins TRBV5-5 and TRBJ2-7, with D possibly matching TRBD2 (6 bases). The germline CDR1 and CDR2 sequences are SGHKS and YYEKEE (reference sequence). CDR3 length: 18 residues. Trimming pared 3 bases from V and 4 bases from J, leaving 26 bases between. CDR3 sequence (DNA): TGTGCCAGCAGCTCGGGGCCTACGAGACTAGTTGGTAGGTACGAGCAGTACTTC. Translating it yields CASSSGPTRLVGRYEQYF.

J is TRBJ2-6 and V is TRBV7-3, with D uncertain. The CDR3 has 16 amino acids. The germline V gene has CDR1 SGHTA and CDR2 FQGTGA. V dropped 5 bases and J dropped 2 bases, with 13 bases sitting between them. CDR3 bases: TGTGCCAGCAGCCGCCTACCAGTGGCTGGGGCCAACGTCCTGACTTTC. Translation: CASSRLPVAGANVLTF.

The chain recombines TRBV30 with TRBJ2-4; no clear D gene. The V gene lost 2 bases and the J gene lost 11 bases, with 19 bases spanning the gap. CDR3 length: 14 amino acids. Germline CDR1 reads GTSNPN; CDR2 reads SVGIG (reference sequence). CDR3 in DNA: TGTGCCTGGAGTAATGGGGAAACATGGAACGTTCAGTACTTC. Amino acid sequence: CAWSNGETWNVQYF.

This clone was seen a few times. The chain is built from TRBV5-6 and TRBJ2-1, with 7 positions matching TRBD2. CDR3 length: 11 residues. Germline CDR1 SGHDT, CDR2 YYEEEE. Unmatched junction bases numbered 1, after V lost 4 bases and J lost 9 bases. CDR3 loop: CASSIAGEQFF. For the CDR3, the DNA is TGTGCCAGCAGCATAGCGGGTGAGCAGTTCTTC.